The TCR beta chain under discussion was sequenced for a study of T cells in Graves' hyperthyroidism and ophthalmopathy. Criteria for exclusion of patients were uncontrolled infection, other autoimmune disease, pregnancy or lactation. This clonotype has a count of ten or more. The target antigen is unknown. Points from the study as a whole: Patients with ophthalmopathy were separated from those with stable hyperthyroidism by a 13 V-J model. Expanded thyroid clonotypes (above 0.001) were mostly also found in blood.

The CDR3 sequence is 15 residues long. V lost 0 bases and J 6 bases, leaving 12 bases between the germline ends. Germline V CDR1 and CDR2: DFQATT, SNEGSKA (reference sequence). The source material, RNA transcripts, was used to amplify TCR beta CDR3 regions. Initially, a first-round RT-PCR of the TCR CDR3 employed the HTBI primer set. TCRdb called the multiplex PCR reads again in MiXCR, with one record for every CDR3 protein. The data hold 400,000 to 500,000 distinct CDR3 sequences, with roughly 14% observed a single time. The chain recombines TRBV20-1 with TRBJ1-6; D is ambiguous. Sequenced input: blood. The receptor was derived from a man between 18 and 29 years old with Graves' ophthalmopathy. CDR3 in DNA: TGCAGTGCTAGAGACTTATCCCAGCTTAATTCACCCCTCCACTTT. The encoded protein is CSARDLSQLNSPLHF.